This T cell receptor beta chain was recorded in a study of blood T cell repertoires in COVID-19. Study-level information: Italy, Spain and the United States were the sources of the convalescent and acute COVID-19 samples.

The CDR3 is 16 residues long. The V and J ends lost 4 bases and 1 base, in that order; junction bases with no gene match: 6. Per germline, CDR1 SGHRS and CDR2 YFSETQ. Original processing notes: Reference gene primer amplification gave estimated nucleated cell counts. Assay: immunoSEQ multiplex PCR; the TCRdb copy retains only in-frame clones and omits some. V and J calls and clone size are given by that table; D and trimming were obtained from the DNA. Of around 220,000 clones listed, about 88% were seen once; the top ten hold 1.9%. The sample was peripheral blood. The gene calls are TRBV5-1 and TRBJ2-1; 9 positions agree with TRBD1. The sequence derives from a man in his forties or fifties with active or convalescent COVID-19. In DNA form, the CDR3 reads TGCGCCAGCAGCCTACAGGGGGCGCCGTCCTACAATGAGCAGTTCTTC. Translation gives CASSLQGAPSYNEQFF.